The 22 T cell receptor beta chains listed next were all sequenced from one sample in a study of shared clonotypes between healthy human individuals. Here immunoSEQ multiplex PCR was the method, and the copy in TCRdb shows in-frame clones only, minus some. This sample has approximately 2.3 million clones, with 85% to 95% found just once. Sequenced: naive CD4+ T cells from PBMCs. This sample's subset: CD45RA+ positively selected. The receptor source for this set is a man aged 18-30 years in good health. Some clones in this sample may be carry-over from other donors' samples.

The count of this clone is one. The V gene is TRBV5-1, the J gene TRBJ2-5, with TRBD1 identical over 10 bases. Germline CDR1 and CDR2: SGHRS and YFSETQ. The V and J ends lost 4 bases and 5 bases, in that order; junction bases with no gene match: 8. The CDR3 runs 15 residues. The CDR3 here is CASSPGTGVRETQYF. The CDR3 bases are TGCGCCAGCAGCCCGGGGACAGGGGTGAGGGAGACCCAGTACTTC.

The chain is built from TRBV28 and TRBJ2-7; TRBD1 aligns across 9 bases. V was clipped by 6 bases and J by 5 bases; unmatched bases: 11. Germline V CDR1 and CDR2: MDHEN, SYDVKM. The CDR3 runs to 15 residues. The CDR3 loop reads CASRTTPGQGHEQYF. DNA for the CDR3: TGTGCCAGCAGAACGACTCCGGGACAGGGCCACGAGCAGTACTTC.

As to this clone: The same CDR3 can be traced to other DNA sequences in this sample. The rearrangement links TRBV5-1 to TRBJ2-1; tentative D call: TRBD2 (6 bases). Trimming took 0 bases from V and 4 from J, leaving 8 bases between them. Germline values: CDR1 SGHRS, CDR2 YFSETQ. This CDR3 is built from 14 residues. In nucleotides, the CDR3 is TGCGCCAGCAGCTTGGGGGGACTGTACAATGAGCAGTTCTTC. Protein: CASSLGGLYNEQFF.

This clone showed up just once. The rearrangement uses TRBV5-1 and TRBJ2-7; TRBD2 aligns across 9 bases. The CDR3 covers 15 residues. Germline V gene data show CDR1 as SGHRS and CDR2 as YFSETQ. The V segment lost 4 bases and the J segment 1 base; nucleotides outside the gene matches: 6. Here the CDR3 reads CASSPPTSGSYEQYF. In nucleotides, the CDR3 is TGCGCCAGCAGCCCACCGACTAGCGGTTCCTACGAGCAGTACTTC.

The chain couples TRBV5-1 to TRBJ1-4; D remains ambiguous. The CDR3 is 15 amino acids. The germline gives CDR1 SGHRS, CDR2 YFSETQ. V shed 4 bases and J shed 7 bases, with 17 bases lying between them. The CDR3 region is CASSPIAREGEKLFF. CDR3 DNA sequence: TGCGCCAGCAGCCCGATAGCCCGGGAGGGTGAAAAACTGTTTTTT. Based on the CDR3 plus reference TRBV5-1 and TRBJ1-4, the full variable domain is KAGVTQTPRYLIKTRGQQVTLSCSPISGHRSVSWYQQTPGQGLQFLFEYFSETQRNKGNFPGRFSGRQFSNSRSEMNVSTLELGDSALYLCASSPIAREGEKLFFGSGTQLSVL.

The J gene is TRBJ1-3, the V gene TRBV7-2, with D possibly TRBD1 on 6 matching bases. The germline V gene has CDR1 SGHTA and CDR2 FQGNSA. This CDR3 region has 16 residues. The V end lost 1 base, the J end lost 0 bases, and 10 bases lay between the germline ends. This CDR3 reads CASSLVARGSGNTIYF. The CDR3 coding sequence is TGTGCCAGCAGCTTAGTAGCCAGGGGCTCTGGAAACACCATATATTTT.

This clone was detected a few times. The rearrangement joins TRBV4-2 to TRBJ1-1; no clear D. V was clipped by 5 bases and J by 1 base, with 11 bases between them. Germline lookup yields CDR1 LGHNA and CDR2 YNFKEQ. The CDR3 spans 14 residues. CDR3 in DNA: TGTGCCAGCAGCTCCATCGCCCGGAACACTGAAGCTTTCTTT. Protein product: CASSSIARNTEAFF.

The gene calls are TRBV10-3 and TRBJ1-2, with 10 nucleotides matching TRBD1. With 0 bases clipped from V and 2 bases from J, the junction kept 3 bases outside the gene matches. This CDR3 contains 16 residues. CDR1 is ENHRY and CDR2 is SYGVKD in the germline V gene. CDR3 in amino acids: CAISESTGQGNYGYTF. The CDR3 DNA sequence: TGTGCCATCAGTGAGTCTACGGGACAGGGGAACTATGGCTACACCTTC.

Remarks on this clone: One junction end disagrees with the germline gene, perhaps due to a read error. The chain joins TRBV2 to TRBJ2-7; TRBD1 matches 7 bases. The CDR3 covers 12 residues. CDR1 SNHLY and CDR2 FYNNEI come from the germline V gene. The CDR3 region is CASSLRDTGVSF. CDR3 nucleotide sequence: TGTGCCAGCAGTCTACGGGACACAGGGGTTTCCTTC.

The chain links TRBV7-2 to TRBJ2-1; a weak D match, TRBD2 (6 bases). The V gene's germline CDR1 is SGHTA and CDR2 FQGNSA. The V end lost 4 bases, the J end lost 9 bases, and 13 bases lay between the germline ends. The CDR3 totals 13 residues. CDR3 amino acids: CASSYLQGGEQFF. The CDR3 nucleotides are TGTGCCAGCAGCTACCTTCAGGGAGGTGAGCAGTTCTTC.

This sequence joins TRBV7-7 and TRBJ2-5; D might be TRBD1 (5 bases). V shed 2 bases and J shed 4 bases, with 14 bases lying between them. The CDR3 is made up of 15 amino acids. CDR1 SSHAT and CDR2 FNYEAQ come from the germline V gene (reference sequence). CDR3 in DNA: TGTGCCAGCAGCTTAAGGCCAGGGATAGGAGAGACCCAGTACTTC. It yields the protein CASSLRPGIGETQYF.

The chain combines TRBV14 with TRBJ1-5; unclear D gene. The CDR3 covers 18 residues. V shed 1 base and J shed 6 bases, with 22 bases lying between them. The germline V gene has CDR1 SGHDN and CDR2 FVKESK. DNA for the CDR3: TGTGCCAGCAGCCAAGCGAAGGGAGCCGTGCACGGTGGTCAGCCCCAGCATTTT. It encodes CASSQAKGAVHGGQPQHF.

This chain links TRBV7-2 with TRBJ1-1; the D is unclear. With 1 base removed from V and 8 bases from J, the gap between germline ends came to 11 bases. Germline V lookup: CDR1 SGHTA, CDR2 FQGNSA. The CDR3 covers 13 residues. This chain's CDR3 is CASSLESASEAFF. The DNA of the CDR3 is TGTGCCAGCAGCTTAGAATCGGCGTCGGAAGCTTTCTTT.

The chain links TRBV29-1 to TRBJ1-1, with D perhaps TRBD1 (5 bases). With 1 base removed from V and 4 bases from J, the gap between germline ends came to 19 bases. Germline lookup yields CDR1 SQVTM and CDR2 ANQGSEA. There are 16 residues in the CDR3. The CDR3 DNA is TGCAGCGTTGAAGGTAGCCCAAGGGGCCACGTCACTGAAGCTTTCTTT. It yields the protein CSVEGSPRGHVTEAFF. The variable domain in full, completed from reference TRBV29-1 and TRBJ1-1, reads SAVISQKPSRDICQRGTSLTIQCQVDSQVTMMFWYRQQPGQSLTLIATANQGSEATYESGFVIDKFPISRPNLTFSTLTVSNMSPEDSSIYLCSVEGSPRGHVTEAFFGQGTRLTVV.

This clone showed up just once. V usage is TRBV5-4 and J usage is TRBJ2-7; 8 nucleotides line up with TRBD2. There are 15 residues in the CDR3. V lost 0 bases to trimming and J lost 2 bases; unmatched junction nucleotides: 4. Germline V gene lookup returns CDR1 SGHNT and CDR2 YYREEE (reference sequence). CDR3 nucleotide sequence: TGTGCCAGCAGCTTGGGACTAGCGTTCACCTACGAGCAGTACTTC. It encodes CASSLGLAFTYEQYF.

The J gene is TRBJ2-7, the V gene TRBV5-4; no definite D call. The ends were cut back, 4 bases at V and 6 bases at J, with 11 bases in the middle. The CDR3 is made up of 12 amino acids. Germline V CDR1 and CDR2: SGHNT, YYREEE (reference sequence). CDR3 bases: TGTGCCAGCAGCGATGTAGCTGGCGAGCAGTACTTC. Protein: CASSDVAGEQYF.

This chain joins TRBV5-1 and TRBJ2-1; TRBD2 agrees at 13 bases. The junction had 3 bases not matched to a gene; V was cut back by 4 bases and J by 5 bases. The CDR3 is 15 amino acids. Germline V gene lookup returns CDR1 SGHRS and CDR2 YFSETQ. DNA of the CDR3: TGCGCCAGCAGCCAACTAGCGGGAGGGAACAATGAGCAGTTCTTC. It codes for CASSQLAGGNNEQFF.

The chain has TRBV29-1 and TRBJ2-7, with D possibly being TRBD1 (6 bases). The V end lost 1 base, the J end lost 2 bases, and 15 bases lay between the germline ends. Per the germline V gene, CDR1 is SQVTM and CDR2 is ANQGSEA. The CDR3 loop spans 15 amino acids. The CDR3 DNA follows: TGCAGCGTTGAAGTGGGACCTCAGGGGACCTACGAGCAGTACTTC. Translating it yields CSVEVGPQGTYEQYF.

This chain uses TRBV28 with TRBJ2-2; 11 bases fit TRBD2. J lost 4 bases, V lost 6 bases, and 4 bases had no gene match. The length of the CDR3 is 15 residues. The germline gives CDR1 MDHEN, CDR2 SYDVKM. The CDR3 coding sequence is TGTGCCAGCAGATATAGCGGGAGGGGCACCGGGGAGCTGTTTTTT. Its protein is CASRYSGRGTGELFF.

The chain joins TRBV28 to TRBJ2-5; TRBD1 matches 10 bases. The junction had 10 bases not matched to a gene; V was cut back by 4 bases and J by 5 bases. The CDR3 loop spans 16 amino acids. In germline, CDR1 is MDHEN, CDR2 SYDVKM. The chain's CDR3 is CASSSRDRGGWETQYF. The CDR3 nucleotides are TGTGCCAGCAGTTCCCGGGACAGGGGAGGGTGGGAGACCCAGTACTTC.

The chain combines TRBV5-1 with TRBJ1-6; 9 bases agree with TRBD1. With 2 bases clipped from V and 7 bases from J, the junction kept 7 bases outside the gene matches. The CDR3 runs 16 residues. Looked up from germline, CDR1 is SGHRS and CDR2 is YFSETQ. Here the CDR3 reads CASSFTGTGNNSPLHF. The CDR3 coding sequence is TGCGCCAGCAGCTTCACCGGGACAGGGAACAATTCACCCCTCCACTTT.

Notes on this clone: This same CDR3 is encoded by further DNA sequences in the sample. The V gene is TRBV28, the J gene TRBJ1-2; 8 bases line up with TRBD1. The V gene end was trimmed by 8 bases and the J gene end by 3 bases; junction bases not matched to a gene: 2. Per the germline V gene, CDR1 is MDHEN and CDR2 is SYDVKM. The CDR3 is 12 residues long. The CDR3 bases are TGTGCCAGCCGACAGGGGTACTATGGCTACACCTTC. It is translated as CASRQGYYGYTF.